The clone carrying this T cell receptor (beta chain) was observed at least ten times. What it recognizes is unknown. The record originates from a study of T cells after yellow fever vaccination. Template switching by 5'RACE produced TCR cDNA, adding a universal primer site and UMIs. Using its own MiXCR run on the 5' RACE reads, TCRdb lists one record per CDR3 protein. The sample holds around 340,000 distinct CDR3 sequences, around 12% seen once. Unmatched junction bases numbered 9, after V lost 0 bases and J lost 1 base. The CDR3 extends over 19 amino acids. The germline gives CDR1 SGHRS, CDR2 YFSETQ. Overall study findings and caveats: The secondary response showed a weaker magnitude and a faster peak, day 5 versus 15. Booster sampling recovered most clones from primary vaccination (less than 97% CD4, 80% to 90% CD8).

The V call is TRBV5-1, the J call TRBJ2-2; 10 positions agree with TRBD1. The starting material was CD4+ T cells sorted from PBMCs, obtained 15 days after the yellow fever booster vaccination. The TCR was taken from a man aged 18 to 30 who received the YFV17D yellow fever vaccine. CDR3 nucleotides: TGCGCCAGCAGCTTGGAGGGGACAGGGGCTTCCCTGAACACCGGGGAGCTGTTTTTT. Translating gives CASSLEGTGASLNTGELFF.